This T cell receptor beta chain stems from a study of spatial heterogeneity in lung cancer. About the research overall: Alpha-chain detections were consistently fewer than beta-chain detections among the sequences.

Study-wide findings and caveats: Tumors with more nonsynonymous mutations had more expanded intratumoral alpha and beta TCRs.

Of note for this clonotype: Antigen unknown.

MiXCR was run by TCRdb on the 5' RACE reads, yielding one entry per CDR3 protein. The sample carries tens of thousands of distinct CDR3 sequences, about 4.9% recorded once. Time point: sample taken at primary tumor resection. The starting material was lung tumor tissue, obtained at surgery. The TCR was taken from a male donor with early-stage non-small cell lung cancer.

The CDR3 region is CASSLGGAGNQPQHF. The DNA of the CDR3 is TGTGCCAGCAGTTTAGGGGGGGCCGGGAATCAGCCCCAGCATTTT. This sequence joins TRBV12-3 or TRBV12-4 and TRBJ1-5; a weak D match, TRBD1 (6 bases). The V end lost 1 base, the J end lost 4 bases, and 11 bases lay between the germline ends. The CDR3 has 15 amino acids.